Listed here is a single T cell receptor (beta chain). The entry originates in a study of blood T cell repertoires in COVID-19. The overall study: The samples span acute and convalescent COVID-19 from the United States, Italy and Spain. T cells, B-cell-depleted T cells, or PBMCs supplied cDNA or gDNA.

Under the authors' procedure: Amplification with reference gene primers provided the estimates of nucleated cell counts. TCRdb keeps only in-frame clones here, not all; method: immunoSEQ multiplex PCR. V and J calls and clone size follow that table, whereas D and trimming were derived from the DNA. Seen here are under 130,000 clones, roughly 79% observed once, and the top ten hold around a tenth. V was clipped by 3 bases and J by 2 bases, with 10 bases between them. The CDR3 runs to 14 residues. Germline-derived CDR1 and CDR2 are MNHEY and SVGEGT. Sample: peripheral blood. The clonotype was recovered from an older woman with acute or convalescent COVID-19. The rearrangement joins TRBV6-2 or TRBV6-3 to TRBJ2-5; D may be TRBD2 (6 bases). CDR3 in amino acids: CASSYVRGQETQYF. The DNA for the CDR3 is TGTGCCAGCAGTTATGTGCGGGGTCAAGAGACCCAGTACTTC.